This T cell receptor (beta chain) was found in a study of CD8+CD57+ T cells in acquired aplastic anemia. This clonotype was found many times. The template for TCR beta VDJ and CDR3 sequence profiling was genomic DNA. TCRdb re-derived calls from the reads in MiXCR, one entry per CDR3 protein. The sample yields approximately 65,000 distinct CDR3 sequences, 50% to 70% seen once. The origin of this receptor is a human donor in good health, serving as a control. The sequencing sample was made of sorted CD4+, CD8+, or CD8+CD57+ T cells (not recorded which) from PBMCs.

CDR3 nucleotide sequence: TGTGCCAGCTCACCAAAGAGTCTCACCCTTCCCCACTTT. Amino acid sequence: CASSPKSLTLPHF. V and J are TRBV18 and TRBJ1-6; D gene ambiguous. V was shortened by 2 bases and J by 18 bases, with 17 bases between the two germline ends. The CDR3 is made up of 13 amino acids. Germline CDR1 and CDR2: KGHSH and LQKENI.